This TCR beta chain was identified during a study of technical replicates of blood from a few donors. This CDR3 is 13 amino acids long. Germline loops: CDR1 MGHRA, CDR2 YSYEKL. Trimming shortened V by 4 bases and J by 6 bases, and 12 bases separated the two germline ends. Here immunoSEQ multiplex PCR was the method, and the copy in TCRdb shows in-frame clones only, minus some. In the table there are about 97,000 clones, around 96% of which are singletons. The TCR originated in a human donor in good health. The chain recombines TRBV4-1 with TRBJ1-2; tentatively, D is TRBD1 (5 bases). Sequencing was done on a sample of T cells isolated from PBMCs. CDR3 residues: CASSRTGTDGYTF. The CDR3 coding sequence is TGCGCCAGCAGCCGGACCGGGACTGATGGCTACACCTTC.